These T cell receptor beta chains were read from a single sample in a study of blood T cell repertoires in COVID-19. Assay used: immunoSEQ multiplex PCR; TCRdb lists only in-frame clones, some missing. The profile shows about 160,000 clones, roughly 90% of them singletons. Material: peripheral blood. These TCRs come from a man aged 25-45 years with COVID-19, enrolled during active disease. Both conserved end residues are part of each CDR3. The D gene is left open where the match is weak.

-	TRBV6-6	TRBJ1-2	TGTGCCAGCGGGCAGGGGCACTCTGGCTACACCTTC	CASGQGHSGYTF
TRBD1	TRBV5-5	TRBJ1-1	TGTGCCAGCAGTTTTTCCCAGGGGGTGGACACTGAAGCTTTCTTT	CASSFSQGVDTEAFF
-	TRBV27	TRBJ1-2	TGTGCCAGCAGTTTATTTGACGGGTCTGGCTACACCTTC	CASSLFDGSGYTF
TRBD1	TRBV18	TRBJ1-1	TGTGCCAGCTCGGGACAGGTCAACACTGAAGCTTTCTTT	CASSGQVNTEAFF
TRBD1	TRBV27	TRBJ1-4	TGTGCCAGCACTGAACGGGGGACAGGTTTTAGTGAAAAACTGTTTTTT	CASTERGTGFSEKLFF
-	TRBV12-3/TRBV12-4	TRBJ1-5	TGTGCCAGCAGTTCCCGGGAGAATCAGCCCCAGCATTTT	CASSSRENQPQHF
-	TRBV18	TRBJ2-2	TGTGCCAGTGGGGCCGACACCGGGGAGCTGTTTTTT	CASGADTGELFF
-	TRBV27	TRBJ1-5	TGTGCCAGCAGTGCTCTCGGGGGAGGGATGAGCAATCAGCCCCAGCATTTT	CASSALGGGMSNQPQHF
TRBD1	TRBV4-1	TRBJ1-2	TGCGCCAGCAGCCAAGATAACAGGGGATATGGCTACACCTTC	CASSQDNRGYGYTF
-	TRBV18	TRBJ1-4	TGTGCCAGCTCACAGGACAGATCTAATGAAAAACTGTTTTTT	CASSQDRSNEKLFF